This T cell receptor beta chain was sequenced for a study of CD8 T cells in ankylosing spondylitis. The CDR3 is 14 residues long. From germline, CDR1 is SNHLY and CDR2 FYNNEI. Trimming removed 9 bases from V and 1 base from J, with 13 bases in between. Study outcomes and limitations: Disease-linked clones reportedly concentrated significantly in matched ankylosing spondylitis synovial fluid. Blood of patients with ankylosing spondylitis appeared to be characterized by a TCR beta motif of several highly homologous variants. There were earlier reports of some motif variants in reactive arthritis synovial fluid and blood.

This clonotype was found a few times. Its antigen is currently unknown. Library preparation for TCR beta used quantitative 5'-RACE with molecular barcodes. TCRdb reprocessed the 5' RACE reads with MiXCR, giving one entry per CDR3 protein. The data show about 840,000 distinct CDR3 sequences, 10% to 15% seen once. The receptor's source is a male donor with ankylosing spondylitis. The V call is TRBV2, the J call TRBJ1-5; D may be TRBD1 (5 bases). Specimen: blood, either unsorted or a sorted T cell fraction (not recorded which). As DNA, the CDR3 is TGTGCCAGTACGGGGCCGGGGAGCAATCAGCCCCAGCATTTT. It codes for CASTGPGSNQPQHF.